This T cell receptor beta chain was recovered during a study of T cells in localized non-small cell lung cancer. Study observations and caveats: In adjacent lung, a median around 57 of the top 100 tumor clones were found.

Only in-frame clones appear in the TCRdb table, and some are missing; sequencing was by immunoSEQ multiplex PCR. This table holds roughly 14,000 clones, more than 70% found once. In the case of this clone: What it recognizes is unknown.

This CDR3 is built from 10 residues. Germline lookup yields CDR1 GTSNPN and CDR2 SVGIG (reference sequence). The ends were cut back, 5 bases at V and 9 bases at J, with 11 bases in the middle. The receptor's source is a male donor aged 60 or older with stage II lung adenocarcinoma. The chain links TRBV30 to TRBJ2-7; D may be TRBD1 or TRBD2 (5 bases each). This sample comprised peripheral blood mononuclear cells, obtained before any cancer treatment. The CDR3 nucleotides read TGTGCCTGGGGGGGTGGAGGGCAGTACTTC. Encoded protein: CAWGGGGQYF.